What follows are 2 T cell receptor beta chains derived from one specimen sequenced in a study of T-cell memory formation after mild COVID-19. TCRdb redid the calling of the 5' RACE reads with MiXCR, one entry per CDR3 protein. The table lists 400,000 to 500,000 distinct CDR3 sequences, approximately 20% of them singletons, with around 9.2% in the top ten. Sample: PBMCs or a T cell subset sorted from them (not recorded which). These receptor sequences come from an adult woman who had mild COVID-19 (a few samples of this study predate the infection). Cell type and time point are not known.

The V call is TRBV28, the J call TRBJ2-3; D unclear. The germline V gene encodes CDR1 MDHEN and CDR2 SYDVKM. Trimming stripped 2 bases from V and 2 bases from J, with 26 bases between. The CDR3 has 20 residues. CDR3 DNA: TGTGCCAGCAGTTTACTAGGTTCATCGGGCGGTCCGATGTACACAGATACGCAGTATTTT. Its protein is CASSLLGSSGGPMYTDTQYF.

This chain joins TRBV5-1 and TRBJ2-1; TRBD2 might be the D (6 bases). Germline V CDR1 and CDR2: SGHRS, YFSETQ. This CDR3 is 14 amino acids long. V was pared by 0 bases and J by 6 bases, with 10 bases between. CDR3 DNA sequence: TGCGCCAGCAGCTTGGGGGACTTCGTCAATGAGCAGTTCTTC. Translation gives CASSLGDFVNEQFF.